This passage covers 32 T cell receptor beta chains from one sample sequenced in a study of T cells in localized non-small cell lung cancer. The assay was immunoSEQ multiplex PCR, and TCRdb's table has in-frame clones only and misses some. Of fewer than 95,000 clones listed, just over 90% were seen once; the top ten hold roughly 3.9%. The sample in question was PBMCs, obtained before any cancer treatment. The receptors originated from a woman aged 35-70 years with stage II squamous cell lung carcinoma.

The chain uses TRBV28 and TRBJ2-2; the D call may be TRBD1 or TRBD2 (5 bases each). The V gene lost 5 bases and the J gene lost 9 bases, with 13 bases spanning the gap. This CDR3 region has 13 residues. Germline-derived CDR1 and CDR2 are MDHEN and SYDVKM. CDR3 amino acids: CASSPPGARELFF. The CDR3 DNA reads as TGTGCCAGCAGTCCCCCCGGGGCTAGGGAGCTGTTTTTT.

The chain joins TRBV28 to TRBJ1-1; TRBD1 matches at 10 bases. Germline V gene data show CDR1 as MDHEN and CDR2 as SYDVKM. This CDR3 has 14 residues. Trimming removed 7 bases from V and 11 bases from J; junction bases left unmatched: 13. The CDR3 region has the DNA TGTGCCAGCACCGGACAGGGGGGTTGGTCCGGGGCTTTCTTT. Translation gives CASTGQGGWSGAFF.

The chain recombines TRBV19 with TRBJ1-5; 9 bases match TRBD1. The CDR3 loop spans 13 amino acids. From germline, CDR1 is LNHDA and CDR2 SQIVND (reference sequence). Trimming cost V 9 bases and J 7 bases; bases outside gene matches: 7. CDR3 nucleotide sequence: TGTGCCAGCCGGGACAGGGTTTTCCAGCCCCAGCATTTT. Translation gives CASRDRVFQPQHF.

The chain recombines TRBV5-1 with TRBJ2-5; D might be TRBD1 or TRBD2, each matching 5 bases. V shed 1 base and J shed 4 bases, with 14 bases lying between them. The length of the CDR3 is 15 residues. The germline CDR1 and CDR2 sequences are SGHRS and YFSETQ. The chain's CDR3 is CASSLTFRELETQYF. For the CDR3, the DNA is TGCGCCAGCAGCTTGACCTTCAGGGAGTTAGAGACCCAGTACTTC.

The chain combines TRBV6-6 with TRBJ2-1, with unresolved D. Trimming removed 6 bases at V and 6 bases at J, with 9 bases between. The CDR3 has 12 amino acids. The germline V gene has CDR1 MNHNY and CDR2 SVGAGI (reference sequence). DNA for the CDR3: TGTGCCAGCAGACAAACCGGCAATGAGCAGTTCTTC. Translating it yields CASRQTGNEQFF.

This chain joins TRBV29-1 and TRBJ1-3; 7 bases match TRBD1. The V and J ends lost 0 bases and 8 bases, in that order; junction bases with no gene match: 10. Per the germline V gene, CDR1 is SQVTM and CDR2 is ANQGSEA. The CDR3 runs 15 residues. The chain's CDR3 is CSVEDRGKGADTIYF. The CDR3 DNA sequence: TGCAGCGTTGAAGATCGGGGGAAGGGGGCGGACACCATATATTTT. Complete variable domain (other parts from reference TRBV29-1 and TRBJ1-3): SAVISQKPSRDICQRGTSLTIQCQVDSQVTMMFWYRQQPGQSLTLIATANQGSEATYESGFVIDKFPISRPNLTFSTLTVSNMSPEDSSIYLCSVEDRGKGADTIYFGEGSWLTVV.

The chain carries TRBV19 and TRBJ1-5; weak D call: TRBD1 (5 bases). CDR1 is LNHDA and CDR2 is SQIVND in the germline V gene (reference sequence). The CDR3 contains 17 residues. The V end lost 6 bases, the J end lost 3 bases, and 21 bases lay between the germline ends. The CDR3, as DNA: TGTGCCAGTAGCCGGGAACGGACCCCAGGGCCCAATCAGCCCCAGCATTTT. Protein sequence: CASSRERTPGPNQPQHF.

The rearrangement joins TRBV2 to TRBJ1-2, with 9 bases lining up with TRBD1. Germline-derived CDR1 and CDR2 are SNHLY and FYNNEI. J lost 5 bases, V lost 6 bases, and 10 bases had no gene match. CDR3 length equals 15 residues. The CDR3 nucleotides read TGTGCCAGCAGCGCCACCGGGACAGGGAGATATGGCTACACCTTC. This gives the protein CASSATGTGRYGYTF.

The gene calls are TRBV7-2 and TRBJ1-1; D is uncertain. Trimming stripped 1 base from V and 4 bases from J, with 13 bases between. Germline V gene lookup returns CDR1 SGHTA and CDR2 FQGNSA. The CDR3 consists of 15 residues. CDR3 coding DNA: TGTGCCAGCAGCTTAGGGGTGGTTATGCGCACTGAAGCTTTCTTT. Its translation: CASSLGVVMRTEAFF.

The chain couples TRBV4-2 to TRBJ1-5, with 12 positions matching TRBD1. Germline loops: CDR1 LGHNA, CDR2 YNFKEQ. V gave up 4 bases and J gave up 7 bases; unmatched junction bases: 14. The CDR3 sequence is 18 residues long. The CDR3 here is CASSPLGGQGAPGQPQHF. The CDR3 coding sequence is TGTGCCAGCAGCCCACTGGGGGGACAGGGGGCGCCCGGGCAGCCCCAGCATTTT.

CDR3 DNA: TGCGCCAGCAGCTTGACCCCAGGGAATTTGGGCACCGGGGAGCTGTTTTTT. This codes for CASSLTPGNLGTGELFF. The chain recombines TRBV5-1 with TRBJ2-2, with D maybe TRBD1 (5 bases). This CDR3 has 17 amino acids. CDR1 SGHRS and CDR2 YFSETQ come from the germline V gene. V shed 1 base and J shed 4 bases, with 17 bases lying between them.

V gene TRBV7-9 combines with J gene TRBJ1-1; TRBD1 matches 7 bases. This CDR3 region has 13 residues. With V trimmed by 5 bases and J by 1 base, 1 base remained unmatched. Germline V gene data show CDR1 as SEHNR and CDR2 as FQNEAQ (reference sequence). Here the CDR3 DNA reads TGTGCCAGCAGCCGGGACAGGAACACTGAAGCTTTCTTT. This encodes CASSRDRNTEAFF.

The count of this clone is one. The V and J genes are TRBV19 and TRBJ1-5; maybe TRBD1 (6 bases). The CDR3 extends over 16 amino acids. Germline CDR1 is LNHDA and CDR2 is SQIVND (reference sequence). The V and J ends lost 2 bases and 4 bases respectively, with 15 bases between them. DNA of the CDR3: TGTGCCAGTAGTATACAGGGGACAAGGTCAAATCAGCCCCAGCATTTT. This gives the protein CASSIQGTRSNQPQHF. The whole variable domain, remainder taken from reference TRBV19 and TRBJ1-5, is DGGITQSPKYLFRKEGQNVTLSCEQNLNHDAMYWYRQDPGQGLRLIYYSQIVNDFQKGDIAEGYSVSREKKESFPLTVTSAQKNPTAFYLCASSIQGTRSNQPQHFGDGTRLSIL.

The gene calls are TRBV19 and TRBJ1-1; no clear D. V was cut by 3 bases and J by 1 base, with 3 bases left in between. The length of the CDR3 is 12 residues. Looked up from germline, CDR1 is LNHDA and CDR2 is SQIVND (reference sequence). The CDR3 DNA reads TGTGCCAGTAGTATTTGGAACACTGAAGCTTTCTTT. Encoded protein: CASSIWNTEAFF.

The V and J genes are TRBV28 and TRBJ2-7; D is undetermined. Germline V gene sequence: CDR1 MDHEN, CDR2 SYDVKM. The CDR3 sequence is 12 residues long. Trimming stripped 6 bases from V and 3 bases from J, with 9 bases between. For the CDR3, the DNA is TGTGCCAGCAGCCGATCCCTCTACGAGCAGTACTTC. Translating it yields CASSRSLYEQYF.

This chain links TRBV5-1 with TRBJ2-3; 7 nucleotides match TRBD1. V lost 1 base and J lost 0; bases outside the gene matches: 5. This CDR3 has 16 residues. CDR1 is SGHRS and CDR2 is YFSETQ in the germline V gene. The CDR3 coding sequence is TGCGCCAGCAGCTTGTCCTGGGACAGTAGCACAGATACGCAGTATTTT. Amino acids: CASSLSWDSSTDTQYF.

This clone appeared once. The V call is TRBV19, the J call TRBJ2-5; possible D gene TRBD2, 6 bases. Germline CDR1 is LNHDA and CDR2 is SQIVND (reference sequence). The CDR3 has 14 residues. V was trimmed by 7 bases and J by 5 bases, leaving 17 bases between them. The CDR3 reads CASKRAGPGETQYF. The CDR3 bases are TGTGCCAGTAAAAGGGCGGGACCTGGGGAGACCCAGTACTTC.

The chain employs TRBV28 and TRBJ1-6, with 11 bases identical to TRBD1. In germline, CDR1 is MDHEN, CDR2 SYDVKM. The CDR3 covers 15 residues. V lost 4 bases and J lost 8; bases outside the gene matches: 4. Here the CDR3 reads CASSSGQGAYSPLHF. The CDR3 region has the DNA TGTGCCAGCAGTTCCGGACAGGGGGCATATTCACCCCTCCACTTT.

This clone came up once. This chain uses TRBV5-1 with TRBJ2-1; a weak D match, TRBD2 (7 bases). Per germline, CDR1 SGHRS and CDR2 YFSETQ. The length of the CDR3 is 16 residues. Deletions cut 2 bases from V and 3 bases from J, with 15 bases between. The CDR3 sequence is CASSLSTGGLYNEQFF. The CDR3 DNA reads TGCGCCAGCAGCTTAAGTACCGGGGGGCTCTACAATGAGCAGTTCTTC.

Of note for this clone: The junction and the germline gene differ at one end; a read error may be behind it. The chain is built from TRBV5-1 and TRBJ2-3, with 9 bases identical to TRBD2. The CDR3 has 16 amino acids. CDR1 SGHRS and CDR2 YFSETQ come from the germline V gene. In DNA, the CDR3 is TGCGCCAGCGCCAGGGTTCAGGGGACTAGCAAAGATACGCAGTATTTT. Amino acids: CASARVQGTSKDTQYF.

This clone was detected only a few times. Mismatch with germline at one junction end may stem from a read error. This rearrangement joins TRBV2 to TRBJ1-2; tentatively, D is TRBD1 (6 bases). Per the germline V gene, CDR1 is SNHLY and CDR2 is FYNNEI. This CDR3 contains 10 residues. The CDR3 DNA follows: TGTGCCAGCAGTCCACAGGGACCTCTCTTC. Translation: CASSPQGPLF.

The rearrangement links TRBV27 to TRBJ2-3; 7 nucleotides line up with TRBD1. This CDR3 is 16 amino acids long. Germline V gene data show CDR1 as MNHEY and CDR2 as SMNVEV (reference sequence). V gave up 0 bases and J gave up 0 bases; unmatched junction bases: 3. Here the CDR3 DNA reads TGTGCCAGCAGTTTATCGGGACAGCGAAGCACAGATACGCAGTATTTT. Translated, it gives CASSLSGQRSTDTQYF.

The rearrangement joins TRBV29-1 to TRBJ1-5; D might be TRBD1 (6 bases). Germline V gene lookup returns CDR1 SQVTM and CDR2 ANQGSEA. The CDR3 loop spans 14 amino acids. Trimming stripped 4 bases from V and 6 bases from J, with 16 bases between. The DNA of the CDR3 is TGCAGCGTTGGGGGCGGCAGGGGAAGTCAGCCCCAGCATTTT. Translated: CSVGGGRGSQPQHF.

V gene TRBV7-9 combines with J gene TRBJ1-6, with TRBD1 matching 8 bases. From germline, CDR1 is SEHNR and CDR2 FQNEAQ (reference sequence). V trimming: 3 bases; J trimming: 9 bases; junction bases outside the gene matches: 7. The CDR3 length is 15 residues. In DNA form, the CDR3 reads TGTGCCAGCAGCTTTGAAGGACAGGGTGTTTCACCCCTCCACTTT. It translates to CASSFEGQGVSPLHF.

This clone was detected once. This chain links TRBV9 with TRBJ1-1, with unresolved D. V was trimmed by 4 bases and J by 3 bases, leaving 13 bases between them. The germline gives CDR1 SGDLS, CDR2 YYNGEE. The CDR3 length is 14 residues. The CDR3 DNA is TGTGCCAGCAGCCTCGGCGGCTTTCACACTGAAGCTTTCTTT. It yields the protein CASSLGGFHTEAFF.

This clone appeared once. V usage is TRBV7-8 and J usage is TRBJ1-2; the match to TRBD1 covers 9 bases. Looked up from germline, CDR1 is SGHVS and CDR2 is FQNEAQ. CDR3 length: 16 amino acids. J gave up 8 bases and V 5 bases, and 15 bases lay outside the gene matches. The CDR3 DNA is TGTGCCAGCAGCCCCGGGACAGGGCTGTATTTGAAGGGCTACACCTTC. It yields the protein CASSPGTGLYLKGYTF.

CDR3: CASSVRTGSSEKLFF. CDR3 DNA: TGTGCCAGCAGTGTAAGGACAGGGTCTTCTGAAAAACTGTTTTTT. The gene calls are TRBV28 and TRBJ1-4; 8 nucleotides match TRBD1. CDR3 size: 15 residues. Looked up from germline, CDR1 is MDHEN and CDR2 is SYDVKM. The V segment lost 5 bases and the J segment 7 bases; nucleotides outside the gene matches: 9. The full variable domain, with the rest looked up from reference TRBV28 and TRBJ1-4, is DVKVTQSSRYLVKRTGEKVFLECVQDMDHENMFWYRQDPGLGLRLIYFSYDVKMKEKGDIPEGYSVSREKKERFSLILESASTNQTSMYLCASSVRTGSSEKLFFGSGTQLSVL.

The V gene is TRBV11-2, the J gene TRBJ2-1; 8 bases are shared with TRBD2. Per the germline V gene, CDR1 is SGHAT and CDR2 is FQNNGV. The CDR3 has 15 amino acids. J was trimmed by 4 bases and V by 5 bases; bases with no gene match: 7. The CDR3 coding sequence is TGTGCCAGCAGCCCGCGGGGGGCGCTTTACAATGAGCAGTTCTTC. This translates into CASSPRGALYNEQFF.

The chain uses TRBV13 and TRBJ2-5, with a possible D match to TRBD1 (6 bases). Trimming cost V 5 bases and J 2 bases, with 15 bases left between them. The CDR3 consists of 15 residues. Germline V CDR1 and CDR2: PRHDT, FYEKMQ (reference sequence). The DNA for the CDR3 is TGTGCCAGCAGCCTCAACAGGGCCCCACAAGAGACCCAGTACTTC. Protein sequence: CASSLNRAPQETQYF.

This chain connects TRBV5-1 to TRBJ1-5; D perhaps matches TRBD1 (6 bases). Deletions cut 4 bases from V and 3 bases from J, with 11 bases between. There are 14 residues in the CDR3. Germline V lookup: CDR1 SGHRS, CDR2 YFSETQ. The CDR3 DNA reads as TGCGCCAGCAGCACAACAGGGCCCAATCAGCCCCAGCATTTT. Protein sequence: CASSTTGPNQPQHF. The full variable domain, its missing parts supplied by reference TRBV5-1 and TRBJ1-5, is KAGVTQTPRYLIKTRGQQVTLSCSPISGHRSVSWYQQTPGQGLQFLFEYFSETQRNKGNFPGRFSGRQFSNSRSEMNVSTLELGDSALYLCASSTTGPNQPQHFGDGTRLSIL.

The chain combines TRBV7-2 with TRBJ2-7; D may correspond to TRBD1 or TRBD2 (5 bases each). The ends were cut back, 3 bases at V and 0 bases at J, with 9 bases in the middle. Germline CDR1 is SGHTA and CDR2 is FQGNSA. CDR3 length: 14 residues. The CDR3 DNA reads TGTGCCAGCAGCTTCGGGGCCCTCTCCTACGAGCAGTACTTC. It codes for CASSFGALSYEQYF.

The CDR3 region has the DNA TGTGCCAGCAGCCCCACCCAGGGCGGACGGAGCTCCTACGAGCAGTACTTC. It codes for CASSPTQGGRSSYEQYF. J is TRBJ2-7 and V is TRBV21-1; the table's D call TRBD1 went unverified against the DNA. TRBV21-1 is a recognized pseudogene. This CDR3 is 17 amino acids long.